The 5 T cell receptor beta chains listed next were all sequenced from one sample in a study of T-cell reconstitution after alpha-beta-depleted transplantation in children. Unique molecular identifiers were built into the TCRbeta library. Each CDR3 protein is one row after TCRdb ran MiXCR on the PCR reads. The sample has a few hundred thousand distinct CDR3 sequences, 9.5% to 10% seen once. The specimen was PBMCs from the stem cell graft donor, collected from the stem cell graft. Receptors were obtained from a human donor who donated a stem cell graft to a child with SCID.

V usage is TRBV10-2 and J usage is TRBJ1-1; maybe TRBD1 (5 bases). CDR3 size: 13 residues. CDR1 and CDR2 from the germline V gene are WSHSY and SAAADI. V lost 6 bases, J lost 1 base, and 9 bases lay in between. The CDR3 loop reads CASRPTGNTEAFF. The CDR3 nucleotides are TGCGCCAGCAGACCCACAGGGAACACTGAAGCTTTCTTT.

This chain connects TRBV6-1 to TRBJ2-5; 11 nucleotides match TRBD1. The CDR3 is made up of 15 amino acids. Looked up from germline, CDR1 is MNHNS and CDR2 is SASEGT. V lost 8 bases, J lost 5 bases, and 10 bases stayed unmatched. The CDR3: CASAWTGGEGETQYF. CDR3 in DNA: TGTGCCAGCGCCTGGACAGGGGGCGAAGGGGAGACCCAGTACTTC.

The table lists this clonotype with a few counts. V usage is TRBV27 and J usage is TRBJ2-5, with D hard to call. CDR3 length equals 14 residues. CDR1 MNHEY and CDR2 SMNVEV come from the germline V gene (reference sequence). V gave up 6 bases and J gave up 2 bases, with 13 bases separating them. For the CDR3, the DNA is TGTGCCAGCAGGAAGTCGGGCCGGCAAGAGACCCAGTACTTC. Translated, it gives CASRKSGRQETQYF.

This clonotype was seen a few times. The rearrangement uses TRBV7-3 and TRBJ2-7, with D maybe TRBD2 (6 bases). CDR3 length: 13 residues. Per the germline V gene, CDR1 is SGHTA and CDR2 is FQGTGA. The V end was cut by 2 bases, the J end by 7 bases, with 12 bases between. CDR3 sequence: CASSLLTGGEQYF. CDR3 DNA sequence: TGTGCCAGCAGCTTATTGACCGGGGGTGAGCAGTACTTC.

The rearrangement uses TRBV6-1 and TRBJ2-1; 9 bases are shared with TRBD1. V lost 8 bases and J lost 10; bases outside the gene matches: 12. The CDR3 runs 14 residues. The germline CDR1 and CDR2 sequences are MNHNS and SASEGT. The DNA of the CDR3 is TGTGCCAGCGGAGGGACAGGGCCCAGAGGGGAGCAGTTCTTC. Its protein product is CASGGTGPRGEQFF.